These T cell receptor beta chains were read from a single sample in a study of cytomegalovirus exposure and HLA in healthy donors. The data were produced by immunoSEQ multiplex PCR, yet TCRdb's version contains in-frame clones alone and is incomplete. The sample has about 130,000 clones, around nine tenths seen once. Sequenced input: PBMCs. The receptors stem from a man aged 25-45 years in good health and CMV-seronegative. CDR3s include the opening cysteine and the closing phenylalanine or tryptophan. Fields, in order: D gene, V gene, J gene, clone size, CDR3 DNA, CDR3 protein. A D gene is named only where the DNA matches it firmly. Only some rows state a clone size, as once, few, many or a class for expanded clones.

D gene: -; V gene: TRBV9; J gene: TRBJ2-5; clone size: -; CDR3 DNA: TGTGCCAGCAGCGTAGTGCCCGGGGTAATCCAAGAGACCCAGTACTTC; CDR3 protein: CASSVVPGVIQETQYF
D gene: TRBD1; V gene: TRBV10-3; J gene: TRBJ1-1; clone size: -; CDR3 DNA: TGTGCCATCAGTGACCAGGACAGGGTAGCTTTCTTT; CDR3 protein: CAISDQDRVAFF
D gene: -; V gene: TRBV11-2; J gene: TRBJ2-1; clone size: -; CDR3 DNA: TGTGCCAGCAGCCACAGGGAAGGTGAGCAGTTCTTC; CDR3 protein: CASSHREGEQFF
D gene: TRBD1; V gene: TRBV6-5; J gene: TRBJ1-1; clone size: -; CDR3 DNA: TGTGCCAGCAGTTACCCGGGACAGACCACGAACACTGAAGCTTTCTTT; CDR3 protein: CASSYPGQTTNTEAFF
D gene: TRBD1; V gene: TRBV27; J gene: TRBJ2-7; clone size: -; CDR3 DNA: TGTGCCAGCAGTAAGGGACAGTCAACCTACGAGCAGTACTTC; CDR3 protein: CASSKGQSTYEQYF
D gene: TRBD1; V gene: TRBV30; J gene: TRBJ1-1; clone size: -; CDR3 DNA: TGTGCCTGGAGTGTACAGTTCCGGGGGGACAGGGGCACTGAAGCTTTCTTT; CDR3 protein: CAWSVQFRGDRGTEAFF
D gene: TRBD2; V gene: TRBV7-2; J gene: TRBJ2-2; clone size: -; CDR3 DNA: TGTGCCAGCAGCCTCCTCCCGGCGGGAGGGGGCACCGGGGAGCTGTTTTTT; CDR3 protein: CASSLLPAGGGTGELFF
D gene: TRBD1; V gene: TRBV25-1; J gene: TRBJ2-7; clone size: -; CDR3 DNA: TGTGCCAGCAGTCCCGGGACAGTAGGGGCCTACGAGCAGTACTTC; CDR3 protein: CASSPGTVGAYEQYF
D gene: TRBD1; V gene: TRBV10-3; J gene: TRBJ1-6; clone size: -; CDR3 DNA: TGTGCCATCACCTCGGGACAGGGGGCCGGCTCACCCCTCCACTTT; CDR3 protein: CAITSGQGAGSPLHF
D gene: -; V gene: TRBV28; J gene: TRBJ2-7; clone size: -; CDR3 DNA: TGTGCCAGCAGTTTATTAACTTACGAGCAGTACTTC; CDR3 protein: CASSLLTYEQYF
D gene: TRBD1; V gene: TRBV19; J gene: TRBJ1-2; clone size: -; CDR3 DNA: TGTGCCAGTAATGACAGGGGCTATGGCTACACCTTC; CDR3 protein: CASNDRGYGYTF
D gene: TRBD1; V gene: TRBV5-6; J gene: TRBJ2-7; clone size: -; CDR3 DNA: TGTGCCAGCAGCGCGGGACAGGGAAGGGCCGAGCAGTACTTC; CDR3 protein: CASSAGQGRAEQYF
D gene: TRBD2; V gene: TRBV11-2; J gene: TRBJ2-2; clone size: -; CDR3 DNA: TGTGCCAGCAGCTTCAGACTAGCGGGAGGGCCCAGCACCGGGGAGCTGTTTTTT; CDR3 protein: CASSFRLAGGPSTGELFF
D gene: -; V gene: TRBV19; J gene: TRBJ2-3; clone size: -; CDR3 DNA: TGTGCCAGTAGTAGCGGAGACACAGATACGCAGTATTTT; CDR3 protein: CASSSGDTDTQYF
D gene: TRBD2; V gene: TRBV7-9; J gene: TRBJ2-1; clone size: -; CDR3 DNA: TGTGCCAGCGGCCGGGAGGGGCCAGGGTATGAGCAGTTCTTC; CDR3 protein: CASGREGPGYEQFF
D gene: -; V gene: TRBV7-9; J gene: TRBJ1-5; clone size: -; CDR3 DNA: TGTGCCAGCAGCTTAGTTCTGACACCCTATAGCAATCAGCCCCAGCATTTT; CDR3 protein: CASSLVLTPYSNQPQHF
D gene: -; V gene: TRBV7-9; J gene: TRBJ2-2; clone size: -; CDR3 DNA: TGTGCCAGCAGCCTCACTAGGGAAACCGGGGAGCTGTTTTTT; CDR3 protein: CASSLTRETGELFF
D gene: TRBD1; V gene: TRBV6-6; J gene: TRBJ2-7; clone size: -; CDR3 DNA: TGTGCCAGCAGTCCACCGGGACAGGGAACCGGCGAGCAGTACTTC; CDR3 protein: CASSPPGQGTGEQYF
D gene: TRBD1; V gene: TRBV27; J gene: TRBJ2-7; clone size: -; CDR3 DNA: TGTGCCAGCAGCTTAAGAAGACAGGGTAGCCACGAGCAGTACTTC; CDR3 protein: CASSLRRQGSHEQYF
D gene: TRBD2; V gene: TRBV5-6; J gene: TRBJ2-7; clone size: -; CDR3 DNA: TGTGCCAGCAGCCGGACTAGCGGTTACGAGCAGTACTTC; CDR3 protein: CASSRTSGYEQYF
D gene: TRBD2; V gene: TRBV11-3; J gene: TRBJ2-2; clone size: -; CDR3 DNA: TGTGCCAGCAGCTTAGTGGGCGGGAGGGTCACCGGGGAGCTGTTTTTT; CDR3 protein: CASSLVGGRVTGELFF
D gene: TRBD2; V gene: TRBV12-5; J gene: TRBJ2-7; clone size: once; CDR3 DNA: TGTGCTAGTGGCCAGGGACTAGCGGGAATCTACGAGCAGTACTTC; CDR3 protein: CASGQGLAGIYEQYF
D gene: -; V gene: TRBV2; J gene: TRBJ2-1; clone size: -; CDR3 DNA: TGTGCCAGCAGTGACAGGGGCTCCTACAATGAGCAGTTCTTC; CDR3 protein: CASSDRGSYNEQFF
D gene: TRBD2; V gene: TRBV28; J gene: TRBJ2-7; clone size: -; CDR3 DNA: TGTGCCAGCAGAAGCGGGGACGAGCAGTACTTC; CDR3 protein: CASRSGDEQYF
D gene: -; V gene: TRBV30; J gene: TRBJ1-2; clone size: -; CDR3 DNA: TGTGCCTGGAGCCCGGGTGAGGGAAGGGGCTACACCTTC; CDR3 protein: CAWSPGEGRGYTF
D gene: -; V gene: TRBV21-1; J gene: TRBJ1-2; clone size: -; CDR3 DNA: TGTGCCAGCAGCAAGAGGACAAAATATGGCTACACCTTC; CDR3 protein: CASSKRTKYGYTF
D gene: TRBD1; V gene: TRBV4-1; J gene: TRBJ1-4; clone size: once; CDR3 DNA: TGCGCCAGCAGCAGACAGGGGGCGCAAGAGGAAAAACTGTTTTTT; CDR3 protein: CASSRQGAQEEKLFF
D gene: -; V gene: TRBV14; J gene: TRBJ1-3; clone size: -; CDR3 DNA: TGTGCCAGCAGCCAAGGAATCAGGTCCGGAAACACCATATATTTT; CDR3 protein: CASSQGIRSGNTIYF
D gene: -; V gene: TRBV11-2; J gene: TRBJ1-2; clone size: -; CDR3 DNA: TGTGCCAGCAGCTTAGGGGGGGGTGGCTATGGCTACACCTTC; CDR3 protein: CASSLGGGGYGYTF
D gene: -; V gene: TRBV4-2; J gene: TRBJ2-7; clone size: -; CDR3 DNA: TGTGCCAGCAGCCCCGACGTAACTAAGATCTACGAGCAGTACTTC; CDR3 protein: CASSPDVTKIYEQYF
D gene: -; V gene: TRBV27; J gene: TRBJ1-2; clone size: -; CDR3 DNA: TGTGCCAGCAGCACCGCGGGGATCGGGTATGGCTACACCTTC; CDR3 protein: CASSTAGIGYGYTF
D gene: TRBD1; V gene: TRBV30; J gene: TRBJ2-5; clone size: -; CDR3 DNA: TGTGCCTGGAGTGTACAGGGGTCCTACCAAGAGACCCAGTACTTC; CDR3 protein: CAWSVQGSYQETQYF
D gene: TRBD1; V gene: TRBV5-6; J gene: TRBJ1-2; clone size: -; CDR3 DNA: TGTGCCAGCAGCTTGGTTTCAGGGGGCTTTGGCTACACCTTC; CDR3 protein: CASSLVSGGFGYTF
D gene: -; V gene: TRBV5-4; J gene: TRBJ2-5; clone size: -; CDR3 DNA: TGTGCCAGCACGTCCAGCCGGGACATAACAGAGACCCAGTACTTC; CDR3 protein: CASTSSRDITETQYF
D gene: -; V gene: TRBV13; J gene: TRBJ2-7; clone size: few; CDR3 DNA: TGTGCCAGCAGCTTAACGGAAGGGCGGGGGCACTACGAGCAGTACTTC; CDR3 protein: CASSLTEGRGHYEQYF
D gene: -; V gene: TRBV7-2; J gene: TRBJ2-7; clone size: -; CDR3 DNA: TGTGCCAGCAGCCGTTTAACGAGCTCCTACGAGCAGTACTTC; CDR3 protein: CASSRLTSSYEQYF
D gene: TRBD2; V gene: TRBV4-2; J gene: TRBJ2-3; clone size: -; CDR3 DNA: TGTGCCAGCAGCCAGAGGGCTAGCGGGACCCCAGATACGCAGTATTTT; CDR3 protein: CASSQRASGTPDTQYF
D gene: -; V gene: TRBV11-2; J gene: TRBJ1-1; clone size: once; CDR3 DNA: TGTGCCAGCAGCTTGGGTCGCGGCAACACTGAAGCTTTCTTT; CDR3 protein: CASSLGRGNTEAFF
D gene: TRBD2; V gene: TRBV30; J gene: TRBJ2-7; clone size: -; CDR3 DNA: TGTGCCTGGGGACGGACTAGCGGAGCCTACGAGCAGTACTTC; CDR3 protein: CAWGRTSGAYEQYF
D gene: -; V gene: TRBV7-9; J gene: TRBJ2-7; clone size: once; CDR3 DNA: TGTGCCAGCAGCTTAAATCCCCAGGGGACGTCCTACGAGCAGTACTTC; CDR3 protein: CASSLNPQGTSYEQYF
D gene: -; V gene: TRBV7-7; J gene: TRBJ2-5; clone size: -; CDR3 DNA: TGTGCCAGCAGCTTAGGGGTAGCTATGCGAGAGACCCAGTACTTC; CDR3 protein: CASSLGVAMRETQYF
D gene: TRBD2; V gene: TRBV19; J gene: TRBJ2-3; clone size: -; CDR3 DNA: TGTGCCAGTACCGGGACTAGCGGAATGGGTACGCAGTATTTT; CDR3 protein: CASTGTSGMGTQYF
D gene: TRBD1; V gene: TRBV2; J gene: TRBJ1-2; clone size: -; CDR3 DNA: TGTGCCAGCAGAACAGGGGGTACGGACTATGGCTACACCTTC; CDR3 protein: CASRTGGTDYGYTF
D gene: -; V gene: TRBV6-1; J gene: TRBJ2-2; clone size: -; CDR3 DNA: TGTGCCAGCAGTGAAGTTCGGGCAGGGGCCGGGGAGCTGTTTTTT; CDR3 protein: CASSEVRAGAGELFF
D gene: TRBD1; V gene: TRBV5-1; J gene: TRBJ1-1; clone size: -; CDR3 DNA: TGCGCCAGCGGGACAGCACAGTGGAACACTGAAGCTTTCTTT; CDR3 protein: CASGTAQWNTEAFF
D gene: -; V gene: TRBV5-4; J gene: TRBJ2-1; clone size: -; CDR3 DNA: TGTGCCAGCAGCCCCGATCGGCTAGAACAGTTCTTC; CDR3 protein: CASSPDRLEQFF
D gene: -; V gene: TRBV5-1; J gene: TRBJ2-2; clone size: -; CDR3 DNA: TGCGCCAGCAGCTTGGCGGTGGAGTTCAACACCGGGGAGCTGTTTTTT; CDR3 protein: CASSLAVEFNTGELFF
D gene: -; V gene: TRBV5-6; J gene: TRBJ1-2; clone size: few; CDR3 DNA: TGTGCCAGCAGTATGGGGGGGTCTAACTATGGCTACACCTTC; CDR3 protein: CASSMGGSNYGYTF
D gene: -; V gene: TRBV2; J gene: TRBJ1-2; clone size: -; CDR3 DNA: TGTGCCAGCAGTGAAGCGCTCAGGGATGACGGCTACACCTTC; CDR3 protein: CASSEALRDDGYTF
D gene: -; V gene: TRBV6-6; J gene: TRBJ2-7; clone size: -; CDR3 DNA: TGTGCCAGCATCAGGGGCAACGAGCAGTACTTC; CDR3 protein: CASIRGNEQYF
D gene: TRBD1; V gene: TRBV30; J gene: TRBJ1-5; clone size: -; CDR3 DNA: TGTGCCTGGAGTTCTTCCAGGGGGCGCATGAGCAATCAGCCCCAGCATTTT; CDR3 protein: CAWSSSRGRMSNQPQHF
D gene: TRBD2; V gene: TRBV5-6; J gene: TRBJ2-4; clone size: -; CDR3 DNA: TGTGCCAGCAGCGAGCGGGAGGAGGAAAACATTCAGTACTTC; CDR3 protein: CASSEREEENIQYF
D gene: -; V gene: TRBV19; J gene: TRBJ1-4; clone size: -; CDR3 DNA: TGTGCCAGTAGTCTACCGGAGTCAGCAACTAATGAAAAACTGTTTTTT; CDR3 protein: CASSLPESATNEKLFF
D gene: -; V gene: TRBV5-1; J gene: TRBJ1-2; clone size: -; CDR3 DNA: TGCGCCAGCAGCTATGATCCAGGGGTGCCTGGCTACACCTTC; CDR3 protein: CASSYDPGVPGYTF
D gene: TRBD2; V gene: TRBV7-9; J gene: TRBJ2-7; clone size: -; CDR3 DNA: TGTGCCAGCAGCTTGGAGACTAGCGGGAGCTACGAGCAGTACTTC; CDR3 protein: CASSLETSGSYEQYF
D gene: TRBD2; V gene: TRBV29-1; J gene: TRBJ2-1; clone size: -; CDR3 DNA: TGCAGCGTCATGGGACTAGCGGGATTCAATGAGCAGTTCTTC; CDR3 protein: CSVMGLAGFNEQFF
D gene: -; V gene: TRBV14; J gene: TRBJ2-1; clone size: -; CDR3 DNA: TGTGCCAGCAGCCAAGATCGGGGCAATGAGCAGTTCTTC; CDR3 protein: CASSQDRGNEQFF